The present TCR beta chain was sequenced within a study of cytomegalovirus exposure and HLA in healthy donors. Turning to the study itself: The study's early data release held about 77 million unique TCRs from HLA-typed donors. Study-level findings and limits: Researchers had no immune exposure information except CMV serostatus available.

The germline gives CDR1 MRHNA, CDR2 SNTAGT. This CDR3 has 15 amino acids. After removal of 4 bases from V and 4 bases from J, the junction contained 1 base not matched to a gene. Points on this clone: The antigen is undetermined.

Primers for the PCR totalled 60 Vbeta and 13 Jbeta. Data came from immunoSEQ multiplex PCR; TCRdb stores just in-frame clones and leaves some out. The sample shows 150,000 to 200,000 clones, about nine tenths of them seen only once. Sequencing was performed on PBMCs. The V gene is TRBV6-4, the J gene TRBJ2-2; 12 positions match TRBD2. This sequence originates from a boy aged 2 to 9 in good health and CMV-seronegative. The CDR3 protein is CASSASGGATGELFF. For the CDR3, the DNA is TGTGCCAGCAGTGCTAGCGGGGGGGCCACCGGGGAGCTGTTTTTT.